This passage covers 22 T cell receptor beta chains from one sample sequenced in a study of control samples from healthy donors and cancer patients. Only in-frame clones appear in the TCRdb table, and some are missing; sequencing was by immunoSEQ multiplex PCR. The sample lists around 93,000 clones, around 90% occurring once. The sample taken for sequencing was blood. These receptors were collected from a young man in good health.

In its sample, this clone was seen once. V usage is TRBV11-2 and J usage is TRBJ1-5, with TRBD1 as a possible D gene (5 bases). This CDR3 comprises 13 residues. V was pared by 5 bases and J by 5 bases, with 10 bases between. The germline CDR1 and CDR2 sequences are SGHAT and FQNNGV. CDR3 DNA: TGTGCCAGCAGCCTGACAGACTATCAGCCCCAGCATTTT. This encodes CASSLTDYQPQHF.

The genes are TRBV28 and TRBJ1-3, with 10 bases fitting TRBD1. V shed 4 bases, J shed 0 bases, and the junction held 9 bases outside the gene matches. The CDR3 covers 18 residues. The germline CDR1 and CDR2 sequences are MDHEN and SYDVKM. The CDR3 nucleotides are TGTGCCAGCAGTTCCGGGACAGGGGTTACTTTCTCTGGAAACACCATATATTTT. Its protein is CASSSGTGVTFSGNTIYF.

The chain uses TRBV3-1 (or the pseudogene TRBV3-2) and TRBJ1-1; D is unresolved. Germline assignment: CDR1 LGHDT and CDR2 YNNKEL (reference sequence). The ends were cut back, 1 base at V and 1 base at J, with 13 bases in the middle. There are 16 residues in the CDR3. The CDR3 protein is CASSQGFGNKNTEAFF. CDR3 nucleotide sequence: TGTGCCAGCAGCCAAGGTTTTGGAAACAAGAACACTGAAGCTTTCTTT.

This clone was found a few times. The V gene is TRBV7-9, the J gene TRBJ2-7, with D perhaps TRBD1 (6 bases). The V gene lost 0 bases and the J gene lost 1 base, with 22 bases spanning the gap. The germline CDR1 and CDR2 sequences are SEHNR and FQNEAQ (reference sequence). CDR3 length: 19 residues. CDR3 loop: CASSLAQGRQGLPSYEQYF. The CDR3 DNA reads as TGTGCCAGCAGCTTAGCGCAGGGTCGGCAGGGGCTTCCTTCCTACGAGCAGTACTTC. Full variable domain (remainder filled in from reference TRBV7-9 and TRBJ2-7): DTGVSQNPRHKITKRGQNVTFRCDPISEHNRLYWYRQTLGQGPEFLTYFQNEAQLEKSRLLSDRFSAERPKGSFSTLEIQRTEQGDSAMYLCASSLAQGRQGLPSYEQYFGPGTRLTVT.

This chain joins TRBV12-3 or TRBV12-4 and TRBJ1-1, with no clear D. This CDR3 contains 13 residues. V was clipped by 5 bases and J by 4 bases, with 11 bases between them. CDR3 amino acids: CASSPGLSTEAFF. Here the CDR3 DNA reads TGTGCCAGCAGTCCAGGTTTAAGCACTGAAGCTTTCTTT.

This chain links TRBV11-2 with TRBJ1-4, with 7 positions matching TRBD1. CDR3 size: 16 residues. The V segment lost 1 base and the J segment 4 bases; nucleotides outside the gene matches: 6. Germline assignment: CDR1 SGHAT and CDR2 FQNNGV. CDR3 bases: TGTGCCAGCAGCTTAGGGGTGGCAGGGGGTAATGAAAAACTGTTTTTT. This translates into CASSLGVAGGNEKLFF.

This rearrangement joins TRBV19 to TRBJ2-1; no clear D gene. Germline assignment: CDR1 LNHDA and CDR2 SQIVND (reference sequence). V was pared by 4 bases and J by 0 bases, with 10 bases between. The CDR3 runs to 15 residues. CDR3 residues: CASSKGASSYNEQFF. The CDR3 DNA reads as TGTGCCAGTAGTAAAGGAGCGAGCTCCTACAATGAGCAGTTCTTC.

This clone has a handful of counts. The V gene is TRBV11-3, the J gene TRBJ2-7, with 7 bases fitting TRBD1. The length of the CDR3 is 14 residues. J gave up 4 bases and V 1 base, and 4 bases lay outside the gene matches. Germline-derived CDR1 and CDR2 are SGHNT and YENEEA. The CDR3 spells CASSLGDRAYEQYF. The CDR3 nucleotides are TGTGCCAGCAGCTTAGGTGACAGGGCTTACGAGCAGTACTTC.

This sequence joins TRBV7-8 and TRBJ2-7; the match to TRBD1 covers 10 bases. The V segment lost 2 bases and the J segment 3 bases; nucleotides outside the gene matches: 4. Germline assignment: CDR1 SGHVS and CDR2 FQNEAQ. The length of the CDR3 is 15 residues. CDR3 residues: CASSLLGTGDYEQYF. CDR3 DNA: TGTGCCAGCAGCTTACTCGGGACAGGGGACTACGAGCAGTACTTC. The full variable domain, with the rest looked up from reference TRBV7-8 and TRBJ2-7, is GAGVSQSPRYKVAKRGQDVALRCDPISGHVSLFWYQQALGQGPEFLTYFQNEAQLDKSGLPSDRFFAERPEGSVSTLKIQRTQQEDSAVYLCASSLLGTGDYEQYFGPGTRLTVT.

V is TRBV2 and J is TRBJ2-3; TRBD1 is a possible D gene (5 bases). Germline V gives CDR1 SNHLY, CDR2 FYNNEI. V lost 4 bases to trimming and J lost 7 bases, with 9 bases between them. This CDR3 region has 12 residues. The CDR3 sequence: CASSARVNTQYF. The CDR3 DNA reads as TGTGCCAGCAGTGCCAGGGTTAATACGCAGTATTTT.

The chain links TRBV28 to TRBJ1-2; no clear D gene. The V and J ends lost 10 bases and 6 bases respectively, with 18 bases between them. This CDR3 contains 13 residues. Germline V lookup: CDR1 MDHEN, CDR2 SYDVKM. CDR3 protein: CATVTILWNGYTF. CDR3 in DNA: TGTGCCACCGTTACAATTCTCTGGAATGGCTACACCTTC.

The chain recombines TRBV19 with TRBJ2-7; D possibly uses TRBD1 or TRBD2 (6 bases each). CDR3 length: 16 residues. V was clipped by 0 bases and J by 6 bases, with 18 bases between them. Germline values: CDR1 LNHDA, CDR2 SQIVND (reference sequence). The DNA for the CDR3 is TGTGCCAGTAGTATAGATCGCCTTAGCGGAGGGGGCGAGCAGTACTTC. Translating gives CASSIDRLSGGGEQYF.

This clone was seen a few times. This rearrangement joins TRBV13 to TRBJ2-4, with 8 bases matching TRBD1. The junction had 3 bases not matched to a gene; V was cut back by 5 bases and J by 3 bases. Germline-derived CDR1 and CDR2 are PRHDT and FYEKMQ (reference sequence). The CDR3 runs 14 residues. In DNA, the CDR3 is TGTGCCAGCAGCCCAGGGACAGGCAAAAACATTCAGTACTTC. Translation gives CASSPGTGKNIQYF.

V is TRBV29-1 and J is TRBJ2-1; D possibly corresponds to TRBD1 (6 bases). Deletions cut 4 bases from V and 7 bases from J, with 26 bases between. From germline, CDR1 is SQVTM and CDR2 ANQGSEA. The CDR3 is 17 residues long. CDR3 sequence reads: CSVVNWGGTGYRNEQFF. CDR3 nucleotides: TGCAGCGTTGTTAATTGGGGTGGTACAGGGTACCGGAATGAGCAGTTCTTC.

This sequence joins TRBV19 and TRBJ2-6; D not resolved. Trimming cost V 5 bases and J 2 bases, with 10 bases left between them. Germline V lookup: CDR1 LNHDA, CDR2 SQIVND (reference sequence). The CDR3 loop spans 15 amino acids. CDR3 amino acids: CASSVQFTGANVLTF. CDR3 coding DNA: TGTGCCAGTAGTGTTCAGTTTACTGGGGCCAACGTCCTGACTTTC.

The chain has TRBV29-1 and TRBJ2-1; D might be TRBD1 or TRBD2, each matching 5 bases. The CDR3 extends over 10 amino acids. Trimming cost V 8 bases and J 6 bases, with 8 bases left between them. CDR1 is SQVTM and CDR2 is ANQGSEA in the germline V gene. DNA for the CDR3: TGCAGCCTGGGGACCAATGAGCAGTTCTTC. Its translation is CSLGTNEQFF.

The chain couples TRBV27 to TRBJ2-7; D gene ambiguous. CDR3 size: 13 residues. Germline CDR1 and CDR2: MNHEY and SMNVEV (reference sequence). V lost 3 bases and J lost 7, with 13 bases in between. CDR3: CASSLGKTTEQYF. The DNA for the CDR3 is TGTGCCAGCAGTTTGGGAAAAACGACAGAGCAGTACTTC.

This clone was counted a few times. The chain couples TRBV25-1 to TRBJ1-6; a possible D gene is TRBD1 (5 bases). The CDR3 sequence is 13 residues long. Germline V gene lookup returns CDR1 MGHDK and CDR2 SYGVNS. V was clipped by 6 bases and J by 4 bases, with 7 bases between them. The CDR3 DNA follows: TGTGCCAGCAGAGGGGAATATAATTCACCCCTCCACTTT. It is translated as CASRGEYNSPLHF.

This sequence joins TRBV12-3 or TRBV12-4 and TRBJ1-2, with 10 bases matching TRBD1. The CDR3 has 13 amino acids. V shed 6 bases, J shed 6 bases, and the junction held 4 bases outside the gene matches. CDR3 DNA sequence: TGTGCCAGCAGGAGACAGGGGGCTGATGGCTACACCTTC. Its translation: CASRRQGADGYTF.

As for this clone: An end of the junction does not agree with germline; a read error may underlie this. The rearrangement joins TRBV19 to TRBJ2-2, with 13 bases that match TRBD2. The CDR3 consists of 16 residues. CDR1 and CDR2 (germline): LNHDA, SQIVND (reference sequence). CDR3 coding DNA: TGTGCCAGTAGCACCGGGACTAGCGGGAACGCCGGGGAGCTGTTTTTT. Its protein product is CASSTGTSGNAGELFF.

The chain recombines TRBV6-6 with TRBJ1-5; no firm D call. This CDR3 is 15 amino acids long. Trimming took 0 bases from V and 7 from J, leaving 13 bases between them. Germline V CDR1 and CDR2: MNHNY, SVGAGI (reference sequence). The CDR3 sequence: CASSYSILGFQPQHF. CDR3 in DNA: TGTGCCAGCAGTTACTCGATCTTAGGATTCCAGCCCCAGCATTTT.

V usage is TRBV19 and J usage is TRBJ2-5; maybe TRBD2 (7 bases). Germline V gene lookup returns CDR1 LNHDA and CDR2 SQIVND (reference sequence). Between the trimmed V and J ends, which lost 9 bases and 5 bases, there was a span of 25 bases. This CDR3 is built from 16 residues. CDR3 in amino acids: CASKADAGARSETQYF. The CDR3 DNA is TGTGCCAGCAAGGCCGATGCGGGGGCGAGGTCGGAGACCCAGTACTTC.